This TCR beta chain was recovered during a study of cytomegalovirus exposure and HLA in healthy donors. Overall study context: An analysis done earlier identified 117 million unique TCR beta sequences from roughly 190 million T cells.

Regarding the study as a whole: Roughly 170 TCR beta chains were listed as cytomegalovirus-associated.

With respect to this clone: Its antigen is currently unknown.

The CDR3 runs to 13 residues. Germline assignment: CDR1 SGDLS and CDR2 YYNGEE. V lost 0 bases, J lost 11 bases, and 5 bases stayed unmatched. The PCR made use of 60 Vbeta and 13 Jbeta primers. Libraries were prepared by immunoSEQ multiplex PCR; TCRdb keeps only in-frame clonotypes and omits some of them. The sample consists of around 200,000 clones, roughly 85% of them appearing once. This clonotype was sampled from a man between 18 and 29 years old in good health and CMV-seronegative. This chain uses TRBV9 with TRBJ2-1, with TRBD1 identical over 7 bases. The specimen sequenced was PBMCs. The CDR3 loop reads CASSVAGDRQQFF. The CDR3 DNA sequence: TGTGCCAGCAGCGTAGCTGGGGACAGACAGCAGTTCTTC.